This TCR beta chain originates from a study of Ad26.COV2.S vaccination and SARS-CoV-2 variants. The study's findings and limits: Vaccine and placebo groups showed comparable non-spike TCR breadth. Spike-specific TCR breadth ran higher among vaccine recipients than placebo recipients.

Germline CDR1 reads SEHNR; CDR2 reads FQNEAQ (reference sequence). The CDR3 runs to 14 residues. Trimming took off 6 bases at V and 0 bases at J, with 12 bases between the two ends. Generated by immunoSEQ multiplex PCR, the TCRdb table keeps only in-frame clones and is missing some. The table records 350,000 to 450,000 clones, about 92% of them present only once. In the case of this clone: Its matching antigen is unknown.

The chain links TRBV7-9 to TRBJ2-7; D remains ambiguous. The source was peripheral blood, collected after recovery from COVID-19. The sequence was obtained from a human donor who had recovered from COVID-19. Here the CDR3 DNA reads TGTGCCAGCAGGGTGGACGGCCCCTCCTACGAGCAGTACTTC. This codes for CASRVDGPSYEQYF.